These 20 T cell receptor beta chains came from one sample sequenced in a study of T cells expressing NK-cell markers. TCRdb reprocessed the 5' RACE reads; each CDR3 protein has one entry and no DNA is given. Here the sample table reports a few hundred thousand distinct CDR3 sequences. Sequenced sample: blood T cells: a sorted CD56 or NKG2C T cell subset, CD4+ or CD8+ T cells, or bulk PBMC T cells (not recorded which). The source is a woman aged 45-59 years in good health.

The chain's CDR3 is CSAQEQGAGDTQYF. The chain recombines TRBV20-1 with TRBJ2-3; TCRdb indicates TRBD1, and absent DNA this call remains unverified. Germline CDR1 reads DFQATT; CDR2 reads SNEGSKA (reference sequence). This CDR3 region has 14 residues.

The chain carries TRBV6-2 or TRBV6-3 and TRBJ2-5; TCRdb picks TRBD2, but there is no DNA to check that call. Germline V CDR1 and CDR2: MNHEY, SVGEGT. CDR3 size: 16 residues. The CDR3 is CASNAAGGPGRETQYF.

The J gene is TRBJ2-1, the V gene TRBV6-1; with no DNA, the TCRdb D assignment of TRBD1 cannot be verified. This CDR3 spans 17 amino acids. CDR1 MNHNS and CDR2 SASEGT come from the germline V gene. The CDR3 spells CASSDFRLPQSYNEQFF.

The genes are TRBV3-1 and TRBJ1-2. The CDR3 runs to 15 residues. Germline V gene lookup returns CDR1 LGHDT and CDR2 YNNKEL (reference sequence). The CDR3 sequence is CASSQLARRSYGYTF.

V usage is TRBV11-3 and J usage is TRBJ2-1; the D call of TRBD2 rests on TCRdb alone, since no DNA is present to check it. CDR3 length: 13 residues. The germline V gene encodes CDR1 SGHNT and CDR2 YENEEA. The CDR3 is CASSLAMLAEQFF.

The rearrangement uses TRBV4-1 and TRBJ2-7; lacking DNA, the TRBD2 call made by TCRdb goes unchecked. The length of the CDR3 is 15 residues. Germline-derived CDR1 and CDR2 are MGHRA and YSYEKL. This chain's CDR3 is CASSRLEGRVNEQYF.

The chain uses TRBV20-1 and TRBJ2-5. Germline V gene data show CDR1 as DFQATT and CDR2 as SNEGSKA (reference sequence). The length of the CDR3 is 13 residues. The CDR3 is CSAREWVGETQYF.

The chain links TRBV10-3 to TRBJ2-1; as DNA is missing, the TRBD2 call by TCRdb cannot be tested. CDR1 ENHRY and CDR2 SYGVKD come from the germline V gene. This CDR3 is built from 14 residues. CDR3 sequence reads: CAIKLAGGENEQFF.

The genes are TRBV29-1 and TRBJ2-5. The CDR3 covers 13 residues. Germline V gene sequence: CDR1 SQVTM, CDR2 ANQGSEA. This CDR3 is CSAERQPQETQYF.

This sequence joins TRBV20-1 and TRBJ2-5; the TCRdb D gene call, TRBD2, has no DNA to confirm it. Looked up from germline, CDR1 is DFQATT and CDR2 is SNEGSKA (reference sequence). The CDR3 has 15 amino acids. The CDR3 protein is CSARPAGGLAETQYF.

The chain uses TRBV20-1 and TRBJ2-1; TCRdb outputs TRBD2, but without DNA this stays unchecked. Germline V gene data show CDR1 as DFQATT and CDR2 as SNEGSKA (reference sequence). This CDR3 comprises 12 residues. This CDR3 is CSVRGAPNEQFF.

The rearrangement links TRBV20-1 to TRBJ2-2; TCRdb lists TRBD1, though no DNA is available to test this call. CDR3 size: 15 residues. Looked up from germline, CDR1 is DFQATT and CDR2 is SNEGSKA (reference sequence). CDR3 loop: CSASRTPGSTGELFF.

The rearrangement uses TRBV6-2 or TRBV6-3 and TRBJ2-2; TCRdb indicates TRBD2, and absent DNA this call remains unverified. Germline V CDR1 and CDR2: MNHEY, SVGEGT. The CDR3 has 15 residues. CDR3 amino acids: CASSYRLEGTGELFF.

The chain recombines TRBV5-1 with TRBJ2-3; TCRdb indicates TRBD1, and absent DNA this call remains unverified. Per the germline V gene, CDR1 is SGHRS and CDR2 is YFSETQ. The CDR3 runs to 16 residues. Here the CDR3 reads CASRSGTALFSDTQYF. Using reference TRBV5-1 and TRBJ2-3 for the parts outside the CDR3, the full variable domain is KAGVTQTPRYLIKTRGQQVTLSCSPISGHRSVSWYQQTPGQGLQFLFEYFSETQRNKGNFPGRFSGRQFSNSRSEMNVSTLELGDSALYLCASRSGTALFSDTQYFGPGTRLTVL.

The chain recombines TRBV5-1 with TRBJ2-2; TCRdb calls TRBD2, which cannot be checked without DNA. The CDR3 has 16 residues. The germline V gene encodes CDR1 SGHRS and CDR2 YFSETQ. This CDR3 is CASSPPGALNTGELFF.

This chain uses TRBV11-2 with TRBJ2-6; the D call from TCRdb, TRBD1, cannot be confirmed without DNA. The CDR3 extends over 17 amino acids. Looked up from germline, CDR1 is SGHAT and CDR2 is FQNNGV. CDR3 protein: CASRPNTGHSGANVLTF.

The rearrangement joins TRBV9 to TRBJ2-1; there is no DNA to check the TCRdb D call of TRBD2. Germline V gene sequence: CDR1 SGDLS, CDR2 YYNGEE. The CDR3 is 17 residues long. The CDR3 protein is CASSVASGRSEYNEQFF.

The CDR3 spells CSARHGPDTQYF. The chain combines TRBV20-1 with TRBJ2-3. The CDR3 length is 12 residues. CDR1 is DFQATT and CDR2 is SNEGSKA in the germline V gene (reference sequence).

The chain is built from TRBV27 and TRBJ1-4. Germline V gene data show CDR1 as MNHEY and CDR2 as SMNVEV (reference sequence). This CDR3 is 15 amino acids long. This CDR3 is CASSLEGLPNEKLFF.

The chain combines TRBV20-1 with TRBJ1-1. The CDR3 runs 12 residues. The germline V gene has CDR1 DFQATT and CDR2 SNEGSKA (reference sequence). CDR3 amino acids: CSASLSPGTTFF.